Listed below are T cell receptor beta chains from one sample, sequenced in a study of T cell responses to AZD1222 COVID-19 vaccine. Here immunoSEQ multiplex PCR was the method, and the copy in TCRdb shows in-frame clones only, minus some. The profile covers 190,000 or so clones, with about 89% appearing a single time and under 4% taken by the ten largest. The source was peripheral blood, collected 28 days after the second AZD1222 dose. Receptors were obtained from an adult who received the AZD1222 COVID-19 vaccine. The CDR3 runs from the conserved cysteine through the conserved F or W. The D gene is left open where the match is weak. A clone size is listed for some rows: how often the clone was seen (once, few, many), or a class if it is expanded.

V gene	clone size	D gene	J gene	CDR3 protein	CDR3 DNA
TRBV7-2	few	TRBD2	TRBJ2-1	CASSQGTSGRDEQFF	TGTGCCAGCAGCCAGGGGACTAGCGGGAGGGATGAGCAGTTCTTC
TRBV19	.	.	TRBJ1-4	CASSIDWGERGLEKLFF	TGTGCCAGTAGTATAGATTGGGGGGAGAGGGGACTCGAAAAACTGTTTTTT
TRBV5-1	.	TRBD2	TRBJ2-7	CASSLVFAGGTYEQYF	TGCGCCAGCAGCTTGGTGTTCGCGGGAGGCACCTACGAGCAGTACTTC
TRBV28	.	.	TRBJ1-6	CASSTQGRYSPLHF	TGTGCCAGCAGTACTCAGGGGCGGTATTCACCCCTCCACTTT
TRBV27	.	.	TRBJ1-3	CASSLSGTLGYTIYF	TGTGCCAGCAGTTTATCGGGCACCCTAGGATACACCATATATTTT
TRBV3-1/TRBV3-2	.	.	TRBJ1-2	CASSQVFSGEVGYTF	TGTGCCAGCAGCCAAGTTTTTTCGGGAGAGGTTGGCTACACCTTC
TRBV19	.	TRBD2	TRBJ2-3	CASSIAAGGADTQYF	TGTGCCAGTAGTATAGCCGCGGGAGGCGCAGATACGCAGTATTTT
TRBV9	.	TRBD2	TRBJ2-1	CASSETGTTDNEQFF	TGTGCCAGCAGCGAAACCGGGACTACCGACAATGAGCAGTTCTTC
TRBV7-3	.	TRBD2	TRBJ2-1	CASSLRMAGGPKEPFF	TGTGCCAGCAGCTTAAGGATGGCGGGAGGGCCTAAAGAGCCGTTCTTC
TRBV7-9	.	.	TRBJ1-1	CASSLPLNTEAFF	TGTGCCAGCAGCCTGCCCCTGAACACTGAAGCTTTCTTT
TRBV5-5	.	TRBD1	TRBJ2-5	CASSLGQGTEETQYF	TGTGCCAGCAGCTTGGGCCAGGGGACAGAGGAGACCCAGTACTTC
TRBV6-1	.	.	TRBJ1-1	CASSEHVTLNTEAFF	TGTGCCAGCAGTGAACACGTGACACTGAACACTGAAGCTTTCTTT
TRBV24-1	.	.	TRBJ2-3	CATSERISPDTQYF	TGTGCCACCAGTGAAAGGATCTCGCCGGATACGCAGTATTTT
TRBV11-2	.	.	TRBJ1-3	CASSFFRRGTSGNTIYF	TGTGCCAGCAGCTTTTTCCGCAGGGGAACCTCTGGAAACACCATATATTTT
TRBV6-1	.	.	TRBJ1-1	CASRPGRVDTEAFF	TGTGCCAGCAGGCCGGGACGGGTAGACACTGAAGCTTTCTTT
TRBV2	once	TRBD2	TRBJ2-7	CAARTSGTYEQYF	TGTGCCGCCCGGACTAGCGGAACCTACGAGCAGTACTTC
TRBV29-1	.	.	TRBJ2-7	CSVAGQTAEQYF	TGCAGCGTTGCCGGACAGACGGCCGAGCAGTACTTC
TRBV4-2	.	TRBD1	TRBJ1-5	CASSQFPGQGFDQPQHF	TGTGCCAGCAGCCAATTCCCGGGACAGGGGTTCGACCAGCCCCAGCATTTT
TRBV28	.	TRBD2	TRBJ2-5	CASSLPRAGGGETQYF	TGTGCCAGCAGTTTACCTAGAGCGGGAGGCGGGGAGACCCAGTACTTC
TRBV18	.	TRBD2	TRBJ2-5	CASSPGRGETQYF	TGTGCCAGCTCACCTGGGAGGGGAGAGACCCAGTACTTC
TRBV11-2	.	.	TRBJ1-1	CASSLRLGANTEAFF	TGTGCCAGCAGCTTACGCCTGGGAGCGAACACTGAAGCTTTCTTT
TRBV12-3/TRBV12-4	.	.	TRBJ2-3	CASSYGTDTQYF	TGTGCCAGCAGTTACGGGACGGATACGCAGTATTTT
TRBV7-9	.	TRBD1	TRBJ1-1	CASSLDREAEAFF	TGTGCCAGCAGCTTGGACAGGGAGGCTGAAGCTTTCTTT
TRBV5-6	.	.	TRBJ1-1	CASSVSTENTEAFF	TGTGCCAGCAGCGTATCGACAGAGAACACTGAAGCTTTCTTT
TRBV19	.	.	TRBJ2-3	CASSIGGAYTDTQYF	TGTGCCAGTAGTATAGGGGGGGCCTACACAGATACGCAGTATTTT
TRBV15	.	.	TRBJ2-7	CATRGTYSSYEQYF	TGTGCCACCAGAGGGACATACTCATCTTACGAGCAGTACTTC
TRBV5-5	once	TRBD1	TRBJ1-5	CASSLSGTGEGYSNQPQHF	TGTGCCAGCAGCTTGTCCGGGACAGGGGAGGGATATAGCAATCAGCCCCAGCATTTT
TRBV9	.	TRBD1	TRBJ1-2	CASSAGTGHYGYTF	TGTGCCAGCAGCGCCGGGACAGGGCACTATGGCTACACCTTC
TRBV29-1	.	.	TRBJ2-5	CSVDRRGETQYF	TGCAGCGTTGACCGAAGGGGTGAGACCCAGTACTTC
TRBV14	.	.	TRBJ1-1	CASSQELRGRNTEAFF	TGTGCCAGCAGCCAAGAGTTAAGGGGCCGGAACACTGAAGCTTTCTTT
TRBV2	.	TRBD2	TRBJ2-2	CASSQAGRVTGELFF	TGTGCCAGCAGCCAAGCGGGAAGGGTCACCGGGGAGCTGTTTTTT
TRBV6-5	.	.	TRBJ2-5	CASSYWPVQETQYF	TGTGCCAGCTCCTACTGGCCAGTCCAAGAGACCCAGTACTTC
TRBV30	.	.	TRBJ2-7	CAWTNPYEQYF	TGTGCCTGGACAAACCCCTACGAGCAGTACTTC
TRBV28	once	.	TRBJ2-2	CASSLQDRNTGELFF	TGTGCCAGCAGTCTTCAGGACAGGAACACCGGGGAGCTGTTTTTT
TRBV5-8	.	TRBD1	TRBJ1-2	CASSFPFAPGTGQGYTF	TGTGCCAGCAGCTTCCCTTTCGCCCCCGGGACAGGGCAAGGCTACACCTTC
TRBV5-4	.	.	TRBJ2-1	CASSDWRGTYNEQFF	TGTGCCAGCAGTGATTGGAGAGGGACCTACAATGAGCAGTTCTTC
TRBV19	.	TRBD1	TRBJ1-1	CASRTGYEYDTEAFF	TGTGCCAGTCGGACAGGGTATGAGTATGACACTGAAGCTTTCTTT
TRBV29-1	once	.	TRBJ1-1	CSVRQATFDEAFF	TGCAGCGTTCGTCAAGCTACTTTTGACGAAGCTTTCTTT
TRBV10-2	.	.	TRBJ1-3	CASSEQGGNTIYF	TGCGCCAGCAGTGAGCAGGGTGGAAACACCATATATTTT
TRBV5-5	.	.	TRBJ2-1	CASSLVYNEQFF	TGTGCCAGCAGCTTGGTATACAATGAGCAGTTCTTC
TRBV30	.	.	TRBJ1-3	CAWSIPLLSGNTIYF	TGTGCCTGGAGTATACCGCTTCTCTCTGGAAACACCATATATTTT
TRBV7-9	.	TRBD1	TRBJ1-1	CASSSDREWTEAFF	TGTGCCAGCAGCTCGGACAGGGAGTGGACTGAAGCTTTCTTT
TRBV29-1	.	.	TRBJ1-2	CSVGENYGYTF	TGCAGCGTAGGGGAAAACTATGGCTACACCTTC
TRBV15	.	TRBD1	TRBJ1-1	CATSRAAVFRGRTEAFF	TGTGCCACCAGCAGAGCTGCGGTATTCAGGGGGCGGACTGAAGCTTTCTTT
TRBV11-3	.	TRBD1	TRBJ1-2	CASSYRTGNYGYTF	TGTGCCAGCAGCTACCGGACAGGGAACTATGGCTACACCTTC
TRBV6-5	once	TRBD1	TRBJ2-7	CASSYSGTVYEQYF	TGTGCCAGCAGTTACTCCGGGACAGTCTACGAGCAGTACTTC
TRBV6-1	.	TRBD1	TRBJ1-5	CASSEGTGGFWQPQHF	TGTGCCAGCAGTGAGGGGACAGGGGGATTTTGGCAGCCCCAGCATTTT
TRBV28	.	.	TRBJ1-5	CASIRGPSNQPQHF	TGTGCCAGCATCCGGGGCCCCAGCAATCAGCCCCAGCATTTT
TRBV30	.	.	TRBJ2-5	CAWSAKLPKETQYF	TGTGCCTGGAGTGCGAAACTCCCCAAAGAGACCCAGTACTTC
TRBV5-5	.	TRBD2	TRBJ2-7	CASTRSRGAYEQYF	TGTGCCAGCACCCGGTCCCGGGGGGCCTACGAGCAGTACTTC